This is a list of T cell receptor beta chains from one sample in a study of T cells in localized non-small cell lung cancer. Method: immunoSEQ multiplex PCR; TCRdb's copy keeps in-frame clones and lacks some. The sample shows roughly 34,000 clones, around 90% of them seen only once. The specimen was peripheral blood mononuclear cells, collected before any cancer treatment. The receptors were sampled from a man between 40 and 75 years old with stage III lung adenocarcinoma. The CDR3 runs from the conserved cysteine through the conserved F or W. Fields, in order: V gene, clone size, J gene, D gene, CDR3 DNA, CDR3 protein. The D gene is left open where the match is weak. The size entry is marked missing in some rows and otherwise reads once, few, many or a size class.

V: TRBV11-3; size: -; J: TRBJ1-4; D: TRBD1; DNA: TGTGCCAGCAGCCGAGGGACAGGGAATTTGGAACTGTTTTTT; CDR3: CASSRGTGNLELFF
V: TRBV6-7; size: -; J: TRBJ1-5; D: TRBD1; DNA: TGTGCCAGCAGTCAGGGACAGGGCGATCAGCCCCAGCATTTT; CDR3: CASSQGQGDQPQHF
V: TRBV5-4; size: -; J: TRBJ2-1; D: -; DNA: TGTGCCAGCAGCTACTACCAGGGTGAGCAGTTCTTC; CDR3: CASSYYQGEQFF
V: TRBV7-3; size: -; J: TRBJ2-1; D: -; DNA: TGTGCCAGCAAGCCCCAGGGGGGGAGATACAATGAGCAGTTCTTC; CDR3: CASKPQGGRYNEQFF
V: TRBV6-5; size: -; J: TRBJ1-2; D: -; DNA: TGTGCCAGCAGATTTACAGGGAGTCGGGGCTACACCTTC; CDR3: CASRFTGSRGYTF
V: TRBV18; size: -; J: TRBJ1-1; D: -; DNA: TGTGCCAGCTCACCAGGCAGATTGAACACTGAAGCTTTCTTT; CDR3: CASSPGRLNTEAFF
V: TRBV7-8; size: once; J: TRBJ2-5; D: TRBD2; DNA: TGTGCCAGCAGCAAGGGACTAGTCGCTGAGACCCAGTACTTC; CDR3: CASSKGLVAETQYF
V: TRBV18; size: -; J: TRBJ2-6; D: -; DNA: TGTGCCAGCTCACCTACGCGGGTTCCTACTGGGGCCAACGTCCTGACTTTC; CDR3: CASSPTRVPTGANVLTF
V: TRBV6-9; size: -; J: TRBJ2-4; D: -; DNA: TGTGCCAGCAGTATGAGCATCATTCAGTACTTC; CDR3: CASSMSIIQYF
V: TRBV10-3; size: -; J: TRBJ1-2; D: -; DNA: TGTGCCATCTCACTGTTGAGCAGCCCGGAGGCTAGCTATGGCTACACCTTC; CDR3: CAISLLSSPEASYGYTF
V: TRBV5-5; size: -; J: TRBJ1-1; D: -; DNA: TGTGCCAGCAGCTTGGAAGGGGGGAACACTGAAGCTTTCTTT; CDR3: CASSLEGGNTEAFF
V: TRBV12-5; size: once; J: TRBJ2-7; D: -; DNA: TGTGCTAGTGGTCTGGAAGTTGGCGAGCAGTACTTC; CDR3: CASGLEVGEQYF
V: TRBV2; size: -; J: TRBJ2-2; D: -; DNA: TGTGCCAGCAAGTCAAACCGTGGCCTAAGGGGGACCGGGGAGCTGTTTTTT; CDR3: CASKSNRGLRGTGELFF
V: TRBV7-6; size: few; J: TRBJ1-3; D: -; DNA: TGTGCCAGCAGCTTAGCGGGGGACTACGGAAACACCATATATTTT; CDR3: CASSLAGDYGNTIYF
V: TRBV11-1; size: -; J: TRBJ2-7; D: TRBD2; DNA: TGTGCCAGCAGTTTCGGGACTAGCGGGGGATACGAGCAGTACTTC; CDR3: CASSFGTSGGYEQYF
V: TRBV6-5; size: few; J: TRBJ1-4; D: TRBD1; DNA: TGTGCCAGCAGTTACTACGCGGACAGGGGAGAAAAACTGTTTTTT; CDR3: CASSYYADRGEKLFF
V: TRBV18; size: few; J: TRBJ1-4; D: -; DNA: TGTGCCAGCTCACCACTAGTCAGCGGAAGGGAAAAACTGTTTTTT; CDR3: CASSPLVSGREKLFF
V: TRBV25-1; size: -; J: TRBJ2-7; D: TRBD1; DNA: TGTGCCAGCAGCCAGGGGGCCTCCTACGAGCAGTACTTC; CDR3: CASSQGASYEQYF
V: TRBV5-1; size: -; J: TRBJ2-3; D: -; DNA: TGCGCCAGCAGCGCTCCTGAAGCGGCAGATACGCAGTATTTT; CDR3: CASSAPEAADTQYF
V: TRBV19; size: -; J: TRBJ2-7; D: -; DNA: TGTGCCGCCCCTTGCGGGGACCGCCGGGGGCAGTACTTC; CDR3: CAAPCGDRRGQYF
V: TRBV6-1; size: -; J: TRBJ1-2; D: -; DNA: TGTGCCAGCACCCCCGGGGGGAACTATGGCTACACCTTC; CDR3: CASTPGGNYGYTF
V: TRBV5-4; size: once; J: TRBJ1-1; D: TRBD1; DNA: TGTGCCAGCAGCACCCGACAGGGGAGGAACACTGAAGCTTTCTTT; CDR3: CASSTRQGRNTEAFF
V: TRBV11-2; size: -; J: TRBJ1-1; D: -; DNA: TGTGCCAGCACCAATTGGGGGACGGTGAACACTGAAGCTTTCTTT; CDR3: CASTNWGTVNTEAFF
V: TRBV4-2; size: -; J: TRBJ2-1; D: TRBD1; DNA: TGTGCCAGCAGCTCCTCTGGACAGGGTGCCCAGAGAGAGCAGTTCTTC; CDR3: CASSSSGQGAQREQFF
V: TRBV4-3; size: few; J: TRBJ1-6; D: -; DNA: TGCGCCAGCAGCCAAGTGTCGGGCCAGGGGTCGCCCCTCCACTTT; CDR3: CASSQVSGQGSPLHF
V: TRBV9; size: -; J: TRBJ2-2; D: TRBD2; DNA: TGTGCCAGCAGCGTATTCCCCCGCGCGGGGGGGCGTTCGAACACCGGGGAGCTGTTTTTT; CDR3: CASSVFPRAGGRSNTGELFF
V: TRBV4-1; size: -; J: TRBJ2-1; D: -; DNA: TGCGCCAGCAGCCAAGGACGGTATCTAGCTCCCACCAATGAGCAGTTCTTC; CDR3: CASSQGRYLAPTNEQFF
V: TRBV14; size: -; J: TRBJ2-2; D: TRBD1; DNA: TGTGCCAGCAGACGTGGACAGGACACCGGGGAGCTGTTTTTT; CDR3: CASRRGQDTGELFF
V: TRBV15; size: -; J: TRBJ2-6; D: -; DNA: TGTGCCACCAGCAGTGGGAACTCTGGGGCCAACGTCCTGACTTTC; CDR3: CATSSGNSGANVLTF
V: TRBV18; size: -; J: TRBJ2-7; D: -; DNA: TGTGCCAGCTACATGGGGGGCGAGCAGTACTTC; CDR3: CASYMGGEQYF
V: TRBV11-3; size: -; J: TRBJ2-7; D: TRBD1; DNA: TGTGCCAGCAGCTTAAGGGACAGGGGATACGAGCAGTACTTC; CDR3: CASSLRDRGYEQYF
V: TRBV19; size: -; J: TRBJ2-2; D: -; DNA: TGTGCCAGTAGTATTTTGGAGGGGGCGCGCACCGGGGAGCTGTTTTTT; CDR3: CASSILEGARTGELFF
V: TRBV30; size: few; J: TRBJ1-2; D: TRBD1; DNA: TGTGCCTGGAGTGTACAGGGGGCTAGGTATGGCTACACCTTC; CDR3: CAWSVQGARYGYTF
V: TRBV10-3; size: -; J: TRBJ1-1; D: -; DNA: TGTGCCATCAGGCTGGACACTGAAGCTTTCTTT; CDR3: CAIRLDTEAFF
V: TRBV30; size: few; J: TRBJ1-1; D: -; DNA: TGTGCCTGGAGCAAGACTCTGGGGATCAATGAAGCTTTCTTT; CDR3: CAWSKTLGINEAFF
V: TRBV18; size: -; J: TRBJ2-7; D: TRBD2; DNA: TGTGCCAGCTCACCAAGCGGGGGGGCTTACGAGCAGTACTTC; CDR3: CASSPSGGAYEQYF
V: TRBV5-6; size: -; J: TRBJ2-5; D: -; DNA: TGTGCCAGCAGCCTCAGTGGGGGGTATGAGACCCAGTACTTC; CDR3: CASSLSGGYETQYF
V: TRBV7-9; size: -; J: TRBJ1-2; D: -; DNA: TGTGCCAGCAGCCGAGGGGGAAGCTACACCTTC; CDR3: CASSRGGSYTF
V: TRBV29-1; size: -; J: TRBJ2-1; D: -; DNA: TGCAGCGTTGAAACCGACAGTAGAGTGCAGTTCTTC; CDR3: CSVETDSRVQFF
V: TRBV4-1; size: -; J: TRBJ1-4; D: -; DNA: TGCGCCAGCAGCCCCGGGATGCTTGCAACTAATGAAAAACTGTTTTTT; CDR3: CASSPGMLATNEKLFF
V: TRBV2; size: -; J: TRBJ1-2; D: -; DNA: TGTGCCAGCAGGGGAGGACAAGGAAGAGGAGGCTACACCTTC; CDR3: CASRGGQGRGGYTF
V: TRBV28; size: -; J: TRBJ1-3; D: TRBD1; DNA: TGTGCCAGCAGTTTCCCTGGGACAGTCTCTGGAAACACCATATATTTT; CDR3: CASSFPGTVSGNTIYF
V: TRBV12-5; size: few; J: TRBJ2-1; D: -; DNA: TGTGCTAGTGGTTCAGACAGCCGGAATGAGCAGTTCTTC; CDR3: CASGSDSRNEQFF
V: TRBV27; size: once; J: TRBJ1-3; D: -; DNA: TGTGCCAGCAGGCCGACCTCTGGAAACACCATATATTTT; CDR3: CASRPTSGNTIYF
V: TRBV5-1; size: -; J: TRBJ2-5; D: -; DNA: TGCGCCAGCAGCTTGGTCAGGGCGGAGACCCAGTACTTC; CDR3: CASSLVRAETQYF
V: TRBV18; size: few; J: TRBJ1-2; D: -; DNA: TGTGCCAGCTCGATGATAGGAGGTGGCTACACCTTC; CDR3: CASSMIGGGYTF
V: TRBV28; size: once; J: TRBJ2-2; D: TRBD2; DNA: TGTGCCAGCAGTAGCGGGGGCATGAACACCGGGGAGCTGTTTTTT; CDR3: CASSSGGMNTGELFF
V: TRBV6-6; size: -; J: TRBJ1-2; D: TRBD1; DNA: TGTGCCAGCAGTTACGGACAGGGGAACTATGGCTACACCTTC; CDR3: CASSYGQGNYGYTF
V: TRBV18; size: -; J: TRBJ1-2; D: -; DNA: TGTGCCAGCTCACCACCGGCGTTTATCTATGGCTACACCTTC; CDR3: CASSPPAFIYGYTF
V: TRBV9; size: -; J: TRBJ2-6; D: TRBD1; DNA: TGTGCCAGCAGCGGGGGACAGCGAAACTCTGGGGCCAACGTCCTGACTTTC; CDR3: CASSGGQRNSGANVLTF